This T cell receptor beta chain was obtained from a study of blood T cell repertoires in COVID-19. This clone appeared a single time. TCRdb keeps only in-frame clones here, not all; method: immunoSEQ multiplex PCR. The sample lists roughly 390,000 clones, around 87% occurring once. Germline CDR1 is LGHNA and CDR2 is YSLEER. The CDR3 has 13 residues. V lost 3 bases, J lost 4 bases, and 1 base stayed unmatched. Sample: peripheral blood. The chain has TRBV4-3 and TRBJ2-7, with 9 bases lining up with TRBD2. The sequence was collected from a young woman with COVID-19, enrolled during active disease. Written as DNA, the CDR3 is TGCGCCAGCAGCCATCTAGCGGGATACGAGCAGTACTTC. Residues: CASSHLAGYEQYF.